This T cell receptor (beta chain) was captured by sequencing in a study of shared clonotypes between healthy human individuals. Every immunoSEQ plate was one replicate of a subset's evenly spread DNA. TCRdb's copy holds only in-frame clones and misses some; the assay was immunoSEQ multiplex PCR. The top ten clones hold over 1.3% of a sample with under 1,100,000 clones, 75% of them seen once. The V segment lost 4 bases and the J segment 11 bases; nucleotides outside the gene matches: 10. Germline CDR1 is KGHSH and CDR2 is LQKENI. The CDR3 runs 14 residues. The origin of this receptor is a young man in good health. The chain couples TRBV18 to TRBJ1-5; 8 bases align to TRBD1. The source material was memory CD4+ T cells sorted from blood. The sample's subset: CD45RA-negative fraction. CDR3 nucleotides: TGTGCCAGCTCACTGACAGGGGAAGGGAAGGCCCAGCATTTT. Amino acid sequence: CASSLTGEGKAQHF.